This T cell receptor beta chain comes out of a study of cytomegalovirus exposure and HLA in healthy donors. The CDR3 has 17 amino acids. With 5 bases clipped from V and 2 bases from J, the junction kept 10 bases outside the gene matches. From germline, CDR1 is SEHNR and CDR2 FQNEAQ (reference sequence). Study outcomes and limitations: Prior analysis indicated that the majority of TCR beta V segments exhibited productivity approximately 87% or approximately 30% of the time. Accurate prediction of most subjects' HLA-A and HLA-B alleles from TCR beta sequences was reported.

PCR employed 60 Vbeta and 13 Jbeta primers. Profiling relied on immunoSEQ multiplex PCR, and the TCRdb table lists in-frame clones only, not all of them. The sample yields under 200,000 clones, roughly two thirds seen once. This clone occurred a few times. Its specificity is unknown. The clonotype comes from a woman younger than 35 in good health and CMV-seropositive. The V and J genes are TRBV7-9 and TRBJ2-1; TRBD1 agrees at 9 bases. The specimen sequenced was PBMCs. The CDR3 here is CASSHLTGGGTYNEQFF. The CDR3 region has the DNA TGTGCCAGCAGCCACCTCACAGGGGGCGGCACCTACAATGAGCAGTTCTTC.